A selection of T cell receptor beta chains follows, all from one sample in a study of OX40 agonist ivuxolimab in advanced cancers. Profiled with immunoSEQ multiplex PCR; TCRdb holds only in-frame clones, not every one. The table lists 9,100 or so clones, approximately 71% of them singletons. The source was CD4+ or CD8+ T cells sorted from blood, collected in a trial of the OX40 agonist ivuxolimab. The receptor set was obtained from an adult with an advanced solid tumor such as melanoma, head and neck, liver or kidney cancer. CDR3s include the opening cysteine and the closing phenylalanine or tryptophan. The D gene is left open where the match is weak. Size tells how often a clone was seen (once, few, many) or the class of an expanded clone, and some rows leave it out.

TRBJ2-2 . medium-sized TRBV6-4 TGTGCCAGCAGTGACTCGGGGGACACCGGGGAGCTGTTTTTT CASSDSGDTGELFF
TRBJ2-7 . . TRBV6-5 . CASSSSAGIYEQYF
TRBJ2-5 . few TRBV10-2 TGCGCCAGCACCCCGGACACCCGGATAGAGACCCAGTACTTC CASTPDTRIETQYF
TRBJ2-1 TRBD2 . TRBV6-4 TGTGCCAGCAGTCGGGGGGGCACCTACAATGAGCAGTTCTTC CASSRGGTYNEQFF
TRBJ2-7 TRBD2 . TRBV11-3 TGTGCCAGCAGCTCGGGCGGGGGTACGCGTACCGAGCAGTACTTC CASSSGGGTRTEQYF
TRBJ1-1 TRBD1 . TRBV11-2 TGTGCCAGCAGCTTAGGGGGGACAGGGGGTTTGAACACTGAAGCTTTCTTT CASSLGGTGGLNTEAFF
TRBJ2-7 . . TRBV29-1 TGCAGCGTTTGGGGACGGGGGCTCGAGCAGTACTTC CSVWGRGLEQYF
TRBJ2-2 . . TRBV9 TGTGCCAGTTCCGGAACACCCGGGGAGCTGTTTTTT CASSGTPGELFF
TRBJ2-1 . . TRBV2 TGTGCCATCCTATTTGTGGACAGCAATGAGCAGTTCTTC CAILFVDSNEQFF
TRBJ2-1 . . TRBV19 TGTGCCAGTAGTACAGGGTTCTACAATGAGCAGTTCTTC CASSTGFYNEQFF
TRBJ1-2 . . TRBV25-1 TGTGCCAGCAGTGAGGGGGTCTATGGCTACACCTTC CASSEGVYGYTF
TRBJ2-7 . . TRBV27 TGTGCCAGCGGGTCGGTAAGGGCCCTCCCGGACGAGCAGTACTTC CASGSVRALPDEQYF
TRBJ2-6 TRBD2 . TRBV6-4 TGTGCCAGCAGTGAGAAGGCGGGGGCTGGGGCCAACGTCCTGACTTTC CASSEKAGAGANVLTF
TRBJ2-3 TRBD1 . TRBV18 TGTGCCAGCTCACCCCGGGACAGGGGGCAGGCAGATACGCAGTATTTT CASSPRDRGQADTQYF
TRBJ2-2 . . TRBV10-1 . CASSTSRPGELFF
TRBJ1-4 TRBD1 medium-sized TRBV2 TGTGCCAGCTGGGGAAGCCGGGACAGGGTCGAATTGAAACTGTTTTTT CASWGSRDRVELKLFF
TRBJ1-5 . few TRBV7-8 TGTGCCAGCAGCTTAAGACTGGCAGGGGAACTTAATCAGCCCCAGCATTTT CASSLRLAGELNQPQHF
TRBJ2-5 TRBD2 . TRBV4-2 TGTGCCAGCAGCCAAGAAGCCGGACTAGCGGGGGGGCGAGAGACCCAGTACTTC CASSQEAGLAGGRETQYF
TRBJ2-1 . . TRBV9 TGTGCCAGCAGCGTAGCTTCCTCTCCCTACAATGAGCAGTTCTTC CASSVASSPYNEQFF
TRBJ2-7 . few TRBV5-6 TGTGCCAGCAGCTTGTTCGTCAGCTCCTACGAGCAGTACTTC CASSLFVSSYEQYF
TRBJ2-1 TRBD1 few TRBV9 TGTGCCAGCAGCGTAGCGACAGGGGGAAATGAGCAGTTCTTC CASSVATGGNEQFF
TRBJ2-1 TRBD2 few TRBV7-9 TGTGCCAGCAGCGGGTGGCGCGGGGGGGCCTACAATGAGCAGTTCTTC CASSGWRGGAYNEQFF
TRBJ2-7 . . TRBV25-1 TGTGCCAGCAGTGGGGGAGAGCAGTACTTC CASSGGEQYF
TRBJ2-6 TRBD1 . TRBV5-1 TGCGCCAGCAGCAACACAGGGCAGGGGGCCTCTGGGGCCAACGTCCTGACTTTC CASSNTGQGASGANVLTF
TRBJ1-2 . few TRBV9 TGTGCCAGCAGCCCGGCCGGGCAGCCGGAGGGCTACACCTTC CASSPAGQPEGYTF
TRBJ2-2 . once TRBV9 TGTGCCAGCAGCGTTAATTCGCCCGGGGAGCTGTTTTTT CASSVNSPGELFF
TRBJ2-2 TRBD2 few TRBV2 TGTGCCAGCACACGGGGGGGCGGCGCCGGGGAGCTGTTTTTT CASTRGGGAGELFF
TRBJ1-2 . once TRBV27 TGTGCCAGCAGTTATGGGGTGGACTATGGCTACACCTTC CASSYGVDYGYTF
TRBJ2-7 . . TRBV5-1 TGCGCCAGCAGCTCCGAGGGGAAATGGGACGAGCAGTACTTC CASSSEGKWDEQYF
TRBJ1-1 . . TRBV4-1 TGCGCCAGCAGCCAAGAAGCCGGCAGGGCGAACACTGAAGCTTTCTTT CASSQEAGRANTEAFF
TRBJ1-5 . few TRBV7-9 TGTGCCAGCATGGGGGGGGAGGGTCCGCAGCCCCAGCATTTT CASMGGEGPQPQHF
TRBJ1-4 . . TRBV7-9 TGTGCCAGCAGCTTTAACAGGGAGATCGAAAAACTGTTTTTT CASSFNREIEKLFF
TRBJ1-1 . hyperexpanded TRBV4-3 TGCGCCAGCAGCCCCATGCGGAACACTGAAGCTTTCTTT CASSPMRNTEAFF
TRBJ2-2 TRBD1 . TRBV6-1 TGTGCCAGCAGAGGGACAGGGGTAGGGACCGGGGAGCTGTTTTTT CASRGTGVGTGELFF
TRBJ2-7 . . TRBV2 TGTGCCGGCCGGGACACTGCCTACGAGCAGTACTTC CAGRDTAYEQYF
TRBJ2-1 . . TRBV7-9 TGTGCCAGCAGCTCGGCCGGGGTTGAGCAGTTCTTC CASSSAGVEQFF
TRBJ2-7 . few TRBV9 TGTGCCAGCAGCTGGGCTGAGGGCTACGAGCAGTACTTC CASSWAEGYEQYF
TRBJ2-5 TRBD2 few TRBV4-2 TGTGCCAGCAGCTCACTAGCGGGGGGACCCGGCCAAGAGACCCAGTACTTC CASSSLAGGPGQETQYF
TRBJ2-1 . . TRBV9 TGTGCCAGCAGCGACCGGGACTACAATGAGCAGTTCTTC CASSDRDYNEQFF
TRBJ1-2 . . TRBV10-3 TGTGCCATCAGCCCAGGGACAACTGATGGCTACACCTTC CAISPGTTDGYTF
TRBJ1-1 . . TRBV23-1 TGCGCCAGCAGTCCCCGACGGGACTACTCGAACACTGAAGCTTTCTTT CASSPRRDYSNTEAFF
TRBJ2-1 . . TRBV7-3 TGTGCCAGCAGCTTAAATTCATACAAGTCCTACAATGAGCAGTTCTTC CASSLNSYKSYNEQFF
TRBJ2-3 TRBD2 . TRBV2 TGTGCCAGCAGGCTCGTAGCGGGGGGGCCAGATACGCAGTATTTT CASRLVAGGPDTQYF
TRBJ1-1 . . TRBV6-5 TGTGCCAGCAGACGGAACACTGAAGCTTTCTTT CASRRNTEAFF
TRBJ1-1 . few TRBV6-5 TGTGCCAGCACGGAACGTCCCGACACTGAAGCTTTCTTT CASTERPDTEAFF
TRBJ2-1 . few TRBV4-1 TGCGCCAGCAGCCAAGAGGCGTGGGGCGATGAGCAGTTCTTC CASSQEAWGDEQFF
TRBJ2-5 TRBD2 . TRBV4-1 TGCGCCAGCAGCCACCGGAGCCCGACTAGCGGATCGTACTTC CASSHRSPTSGSYF
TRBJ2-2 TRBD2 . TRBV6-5 TGTGCCAGCGCCGGGGGGGGGCTGAGCGGGGAGCTGTTTTTT CASAGGGLSGELFF
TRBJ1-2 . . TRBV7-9 TGTGCCAGCAGCTTTGCTTCGGACACCGACTATGGCTACACCTTC CASSFASDTDYGYTF
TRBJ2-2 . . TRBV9 TGTGCCAGCAGCCTTCAAGGGCTTAACACCGGAGAGCTGTTTTTT CASSLQGLNTGELFF
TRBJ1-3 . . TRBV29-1 TGCAGCGTTGAAGAGGGAGGATCCAACACCATATATTTT CSVEEGGSNTIYF
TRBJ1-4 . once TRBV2 TGTGCCAGCAACGGACAGACACAGGACGTCCTAGGAGAGCCTGAAAAACTGTTTTTT CASNGQTQDVLGEPEKLFF
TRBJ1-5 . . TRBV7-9 TGTGCCAGCAGCCAAGCTACAGGGCGGTATAGCAATCAGCCCCAGCATTTT CASSQATGRYSNQPQHF